These 20 T cell receptor beta chains share one sample of origin, sequenced in a study of blood T cells in healthy people across ages. A sample-barcoded 5' primer and a J-beta primer mix were used in a second PCR of roughly 7 to 11 cycles. MiXCR was run by TCRdb on the 5' RACE reads, yielding one entry per CDR3 protein. The table has 650,000 to 800,000 distinct CDR3 sequences, under 45% seen once. The material sequenced was blood. These TCRs come from a man in his 60s in good health.

This clonotype was observed a handful of times. The chain links TRBV3-1 to TRBJ2-1; 7 bases align to TRBD2. CDR1 and CDR2 from the germline V gene are LGHDT and YNNKEL (reference sequence). There are 14 residues in the CDR3. J gave up 9 bases and V 4 bases, and 9 bases lay outside the gene matches. The CDR3 DNA follows: TGTGCCAGCAGCCGCGCTGGGGGAGGGGCTGAGCAGTTCTTC. It is translated as CASSRAGGGAEQFF.

This clonotype was counted only a few times. The chain has TRBV12-3 or TRBV12-4 and TRBJ1-1, with 8 bases that match TRBD1. Germline trimming cut 6 bases from V and 1 base from J; bases unmatched to any gene: 7. The length of the CDR3 is 15 residues. CDR3: CASRRDRGKNTEAFF. In DNA, the CDR3 is TGTGCCAGCAGAAGAGACAGGGGAAAGAACACTGAAGCTTTCTTT.

As concerns this clonotype: This may come from a read error, since a much larger clone is one base off. The chain has TRBV7-9 and TRBJ1-2, with TRBD1 matching 7 bases. CDR3 size: 12 residues. The trim removed 5 bases at V and 13 bases at J, leaving 10 bases unmatched. Germline V gives CDR1 SEHNR, CDR2 FQNEAQ (reference sequence). CDR3 in DNA: TGTGCCAGCAGCCCGATCAGACAGGGCCGCACCTTC. Translation: CASSPIRQGRTF.

This clonotype occurred many times. The chain uses TRBV10-3 and TRBJ2-1; D uncertain. Per the germline V gene, CDR1 is ENHRY and CDR2 is SYGVKD. The V end was cut by 0 bases, the J end by 4 bases, with 13 bases between. The CDR3 is 16 residues long. The CDR3 bases are TGTGCCATCAGTGAGTCGACTCGTCTGAAGTACAATGAGCAGTTCTTC. It translates to CAISESTRLKYNEQFF.

This clonotype came up a few times. The V call is TRBV7-2, the J call TRBJ2-7; 8 nucleotides align to TRBD1. This CDR3 contains 14 residues. The germline gives CDR1 SGHTA, CDR2 FQGNSA. Trimming removed 5 bases from V and 3 bases from J; junction bases left unmatched: 6. The CDR3 spells CASSTRTGRYEQYF. CDR3 nucleotides: TGTGCCAGCAGCACAAGGACAGGGCGCTACGAGCAGTACTTC.

CDR3 region: CASSQDSLGGSPLHF. The CDR3 region has the DNA TGCGCCAGCAGCCAAGATTCCCTGGGTGGTTCACCCCTCCACTTT. The chain has TRBV4-3 and TRBJ1-6; D not certain. V was clipped by 0 bases and J by 9 bases, with 12 bases between them. Germline V gene sequence: CDR1 LGHNA, CDR2 YSLEER. The CDR3 is made up of 15 amino acids.

This chain connects TRBV28 to TRBJ2-1; 13 nucleotides agree with TRBD2. V trimming: 5 bases; J trimming: 6 bases; junction bases outside the gene matches: 19. Germline V gene data show CDR1 as MDHEN and CDR2 as SYDVKM. The length of the CDR3 is 20 residues. The CDR3 bases are TGTGCCAGCAGTCCGCCAGGGACTAGCGGGGAAGCTGTTAGTATCAATGAGCAGTTCTTC. Amino acid sequence: CASSPPGTSGEAVSINEQFF.

This clonotype showed up just a few times. This chain joins TRBV12-3 or TRBV12-4 and TRBJ2-4; possibly TRBD2 for D (5 bases). This CDR3 has 13 residues. V gave up 1 base and J gave up 7 bases, with 8 bases separating them. CDR3 DNA: TGTGCCAGCAGTTTAGGAGGGATGAACATTCAGTACTTC. It translates to CASSLGGMNIQYF.

This clonotype has just a few counts. The chain carries TRBV20-1 and TRBJ1-4; TRBD1 matches at 7 bases. V gave up 6 bases and J gave up 4 bases; unmatched junction bases: 5. The CDR3 loop spans 13 amino acids. The germline CDR1 and CDR2 sequences are DFQATT and SNEGSKA (reference sequence). The CDR3 sequence: CSAGDSHNEKLFF. The CDR3 region has the DNA TGCAGTGCCGGGGACAGTCATAATGAAAAACTGTTTTTT.

In its sample, this clonotype was seen many times. V is TRBV12-3 or TRBV12-4 and J is TRBJ2-5, with unresolved D. V was shortened by 4 bases and J by 2 bases, with 8 bases between the two germline ends. CDR3 length: 13 amino acids. CDR3 residues: CASSSLSQETQYF. As DNA, the CDR3 is TGTGCCAGCAGTTCCCTCTCTCAAGAGACCCAGTACTTC.

The chain couples TRBV27 to TRBJ2-1, with 8 bases fitting TRBD1. The germline gives CDR1 MNHEY, CDR2 SMNVEV (reference sequence). The CDR3 extends over 14 amino acids. The J segment lost 7 bases and the V segment lost 5 bases, leaving 7 bases of the junction unmatched. Here the CDR3 DNA reads TGTGCCAGCAGTGCCCGGACAGGGATAAATGAGCAGTTCTTC. Its translation is CASSARTGINEQFF.

This clonotype was seen more than once but under ten times. The V and J genes are TRBV7-2 and TRBJ2-1, with D hard to call. The CDR3 runs to 17 residues. Trimming left V 3 bases short and J 5 bases short, with 20 bases between. Germline V gives CDR1 SGHTA, CDR2 FQGNSA. The CDR3 DNA reads TGTGCCAGCAGCTTTCGTTCATCCACGTTTTCACACAATGAGCAGTTCTTC. Translation: CASSFRSSTFSHNEQFF. Complete variable domain (other parts from reference TRBV7-2 and TRBJ2-1): GAGVSQSPSNKVTEKGKDVELRCDPISGHTALYWYRQSLGQGLEFLIYFQGNSAPDKSGLPSDRFSAERTGGSVSTLTIQRTQQEDSAVYLCASSFRSSTFSHNEQFFGPGTRLTVL.

CDR3 nucleotide sequence: TGTGCCAGCAGTACCGGGACTCTAGGAGAGACCCAGTACTTC. This sequence encodes CASSTGTLGETQYF. The chain combines TRBV6-6 with TRBJ2-5, with D possibly TRBD2 on 6 matching bases. This CDR3 is built from 14 residues. V gave up 5 bases and J gave up 4 bases, with 14 bases separating them. Germline V gene data show CDR1 as MNHNY and CDR2 as SVGAGI (reference sequence).

There are a few counts of this clonotype. The V gene is TRBV12-5, the J gene TRBJ2-7; the D gene is possibly TRBD2 (6 bases). Trimming removed 4 bases from V and 7 bases from J, with 11 bases in between. CDR1 and CDR2 (germline): LGHNT, FRNRAP. The CDR3 has 12 residues. CDR3 bases: TGTGCTAGTGGTTCCCGCCGGGGGGAGCAGTACTTC. It is translated as CASGSRRGEQYF.

This clonotype was seen many times. Here the CDR3 reads CASSFRGRETEAFF. The CDR3 nucleotides read TGTGCCAGCAGTTTCAGGGGGAGGGAGACTGAAGCTTTCTTT. The gene calls are TRBV6-2 or TRBV6-3 and TRBJ1-1, with 7 bases fitting TRBD1. Germline CDR1 MNHEY, CDR2 SVGEGT. The CDR3 is 14 amino acids. V lost 4 bases, J lost 5 bases, and 7 bases stayed unmatched.

This clonotype was recorded a few times. CDR3 loop: CASSLSLLDTYEQYF. In nucleotides, the CDR3 is TGTGCCAGCAGTTTATCTTTACTGGATACCTACGAGCAGTACTTC. The V and J genes are TRBV27 and TRBJ2-7, with unresolved D. V gave up 0 bases and J gave up 2 bases, with 11 bases separating them. CDR3 length: 15 residues. From germline, CDR1 is MNHEY and CDR2 SMNVEV (reference sequence).

This clonotype was seen ten or more times. The V and J genes are TRBV7-3 and TRBJ2-7; TRBD2 agrees at 10 bases. V lost 5 bases and J lost 5; bases outside the gene matches: 12. The CDR3 has 16 residues. Germline CDR1 reads SGHTA; CDR2 reads FQGTGA. The CDR3 nucleotides read TGTGCCAGCAGCCAAGGTGCGGCTAGCGGGGGCCACGAGCAGTACTTC. Its protein is CASSQGAASGGHEQYF. The whole variable domain, remainder taken from reference TRBV7-3 and TRBJ2-7, is GAGVSQTPSNKVTEKGKYVELRCDPISGHTALYWYRQSLGQGPEFLIYFQGTGAADDSGLPNDRFFAVRPEGSVSTLKIQRTERGDSAVYLCASSQGAASGGHEQYFGPGTRLTVT.

The chain employs TRBV5-1 and TRBJ2-7, with 8 bases aligning to TRBD1. This CDR3 region has 16 residues. CDR1 is SGHRS and CDR2 is YFSETQ in the germline V gene. The ends lost 0 bases at V and 3 bases at J; junction bases unmatched: 8. The CDR3 DNA sequence: TGCGCCAGCAGCTTGGCGGGGCCCAGGGGGCTCTACGAGCAGTACTTC. Amino acid sequence: CASSLAGPRGLYEQYF. The variable domain in full, completed from reference TRBV5-1 and TRBJ2-7, reads KAGVTQTPRYLIKTRGQQVTLSCSPISGHRSVSWYQQTPGQGLQFLFEYFSETQRNKGNFPGRFSGRQFSNSRSEMNVSTLELGDSALYLCASSLAGPRGLYEQYFGPGTRLTVT.

This clonotype turned up a few times. The chain employs TRBV7-2 and TRBJ2-7; 7 bases align to TRBD1. J lost 3 bases, V lost 4 bases, and 9 bases had no gene match. CDR3 length equals 15 residues. Germline V gene sequence: CDR1 SGHTA, CDR2 FQGNSA. In DNA form, the CDR3 reads TGTGCCAGCAGCTCCCGGACAGGTTGGAACTACGAGCAGTACTTC. Encoded protein: CASSSRTGWNYEQYF.

This clonotype was seen a few times. The chain employs TRBV6-6 and TRBJ2-1, with TRBD1 as a possible D gene (6 bases). The CDR3 is 14 amino acids. CDR1 is MNHNY and CDR2 is SVGAGI in the germline V gene (reference sequence). V was shortened by 6 bases and J by 9 bases, with 18 bases between the two germline ends. The CDR3 region is CASSSYRVGGEQFF. The DNA of the CDR3 is TGTGCCAGCAGCTCGTACAGGGTCGGTGGTGAGCAGTTCTTC.